The 28 T cell receptor beta chains below all came from one sample that was sequenced in a study of cytomegalovirus exposure and HLA in healthy donors. Both 60 Vbeta primers and 13 Jbeta primers went into the PCR. The table came from immunoSEQ multiplex PCR; TCRdb's copy has only in-frame clones and leaves some out. The sample consists of about 150,000 clones, roughly two thirds of them appearing once. Source material: PBMCs. All receptors come from a woman under 30 in good health and CMV-seropositive.

This clone was seen a few times. The V and J genes are TRBV28 and TRBJ1-2; perhaps TRBD1 as D (5 bases). V lost 6 bases to trimming and J lost 0 bases, with 14 bases between them. Germline V CDR1 and CDR2: MDHEN, SYDVKM. The CDR3 length is 15 residues. DNA for the CDR3: TGTGCCAGCAGCCCCCGGACACCGCCTAACTATGGCTACACCTTC. It codes for CASSPRTPPNYGYTF.

The rearrangement links TRBV2 to TRBJ2-1; TRBD2 matches at 13 bases. This CDR3 region has 15 residues. V shed 6 bases, J shed 4 bases, and the junction held 3 bases outside the gene matches. The germline V gene encodes CDR1 SNHLY and CDR2 FYNNEI. The CDR3 DNA reads as TGTGCCAGCAGATCGGGACTAGCGGGATACAATGAGCAGTTCTTC. Translating it yields CASRSGLAGYNEQFF.

As concerns this clone: Other nucleotide sequences in the sample specify the same CDR3. The chain has TRBV10-3 and TRBJ1-1; no definite D call. Germline CDR1 and CDR2: ENHRY and SYGVKD. This CDR3 spans 11 amino acids. Deletions cut 4 bases from V and 3 bases from J, with 3 bases between. The chain's CDR3 is CAISADTEAFF. The CDR3 DNA reads TGTGCCATCAGTGCTGACACTGAAGCTTTCTTT.

V gene TRBV2 combines with J gene TRBJ2-3; the D gene is possibly TRBD2 (6 bases). The CDR3 consists of 14 residues. Deletions cut 3 bases from V and 1 base from J, with 8 bases between. In germline, CDR1 is SNHLY, CDR2 FYNNEI. CDR3 protein: CASSDRGGTDTQYF. DNA for the CDR3: TGTGCCAGCAGTGATCGCGGGGGCACAGATACGCAGTATTTT. Complete variable domain (other parts from reference TRBV2 and TRBJ2-3): EPEVTQTPSHQVTQMGQEVILRCVPISNHLYFYWYRQILGQKVEFLVSFYNNEISEKSEIFDDQFSVERPDGSNFTLKIRSTKLEDSAMYFCASSDRGGTDTQYFGPGTRLTVL.

This sequence joins TRBV6-1 and TRBJ2-2; D is unresolved. The CDR3 length is 14 residues. Trimming took 2 bases from V and 3 from J, leaving 7 bases between them. CDR1 and CDR2 from the germline V gene are MNHNS and SASEGT. The CDR3 DNA is TGTGCCAGCAGTGAACGGTTATACACCGGGGAGCTGTTTTTT. Its translation: CASSERLYTGELFF.

The rearrangement joins TRBV7-2 to TRBJ1-1, with D possibly TRBD1 on 6 matching bases. Germline CDR1 is SGHTA and CDR2 is FQGNSA. V was pared by 4 bases and J by 4 bases, with 10 bases between. The CDR3 sequence is 13 residues long. The CDR3 sequence: CASSWGGLTEAFF. The CDR3 DNA reads TGTGCCAGCAGCTGGGGGGGGCTCACTGAAGCTTTCTTT. The full variable domain, completed using reference TRBV7-2 and TRBJ1-1, is GAGVSQSPSNKVTEKGKDVELRCDPISGHTALYWYRQSLGQGLEFLIYFQGNSAPDKSGLPSDRFSAERTGGSVSTLTIQRTQQEDSAVYLCASSWGGLTEAFFGQGTRLTVV.

This clone was seen only once. The chain couples TRBV23-1 to TRBJ2-5; 8 bases are a match to TRBD1. TRBV23-1 is annotated as an ORF whose role is uncertain. This CDR3 comprises 15 residues. The J segment lost 5 bases and the V segment lost 4 bases, leaving 9 bases of the junction unmatched. The CDR3 DNA sequence: TGCGCCAGCAGTCTACGGACAGGGCAAGGGGAGACCCAGTACTTC. Its translation is CASSLRTGQGETQYF.

The chain couples TRBV29-1 to TRBJ2-1; D may be TRBD1 (6 bases). The CDR3 covers 14 residues. Looked up from germline, CDR1 is SQVTM and CDR2 is ANQGSEA. Trimming cost V 5 bases and J 4 bases, with 15 bases left between them. CDR3 protein: CSVQRDNNYNEQFF. DNA for the CDR3: TGCAGCGTTCAGAGGGACAACAATTACAATGAGCAGTTCTTC.

The chain combines TRBV4-3 with TRBJ2-5; D uncertain. V was pared by 6 bases and J by 2 bases, with 13 bases between. Per the germline V gene, CDR1 is LGHNA and CDR2 is YSLEER. The CDR3 totals 14 residues. As DNA, the CDR3 is TGCGCCAGCAGTCATAGCAGTACTCAAGAGACCCAGTACTTC. Its translation is CASSHSSTQETQYF.

This clone turned up a few times. The chain uses TRBV11-2 and TRBJ2-5; 8 bases are a match to TRBD2. From germline, CDR1 is SGHAT and CDR2 FQNNGV. The CDR3 is 13 residues long. Germline trimming cut 6 bases from V and 5 bases from J; bases unmatched to any gene: 5. The DNA of the CDR3 is TGTGCCAGCAGGCAGACTAGCGTCGAGACCCAGTACTTC. Its translation is CASRQTSVETQYF.

The V gene is TRBV28, the J gene TRBJ1-2, with 10 bases identical to TRBD1. CDR1 and CDR2 from the germline V gene are MDHEN and SYDVKM. The junction had 10 bases not matched to a gene; V was cut back by 5 bases and J by 10 bases. This CDR3 is 14 amino acids long. The CDR3 loop reads CASSTDAGTGVYTF. The CDR3 region has the DNA TGTGCCAGCAGTACTGATGCCGGGACAGGGGTCTACACCTTC.

The rearrangement links TRBV4-2 to TRBJ1-4; 12 bases fit TRBD1. CDR1 is LGHNA and CDR2 is YNFKEQ in the germline V gene. After removal of 5 bases from V and 12 bases from J, the junction contained 13 bases not matched to a gene. The CDR3 contains 16 residues. This CDR3 reads CASSSLPGTGGRELFF. The CDR3 DNA reads TGTGCCAGCAGCTCCCTTCCCGGGACAGGGGGCCGGGAACTGTTTTTT.

The chain is built from TRBV7-2 and TRBJ2-2; D remains unclear. V lost 4 bases and J lost 2, with 5 bases in between. CDR3 size: 13 residues. The germline CDR1 and CDR2 sequences are SGHTA and FQGNSA. As DNA, the CDR3 is TGTGCCAGCAGCTCCTATAACACCGGGGAGCTGTTTTTT. It is translated as CASSSYNTGELFF. Full variable domain (rest looked up from reference TRBV7-2 and TRBJ2-2): GAGVSQSPSNKVTEKGKDVELRCDPISGHTALYWYRQSLGQGLEFLIYFQGNSAPDKSGLPSDRFSAERTGGSVSTLTIQRTQQEDSAVYLCASSSYNTGELFFGEGSRLTVL.

This clone was observed a handful of times. The chain combines TRBV6-4 with TRBJ2-6, with a weak D call TRBD2 (5 bases). CDR1 MRHNA and CDR2 SNTAGT come from the germline V gene. The germline V and J ends were trimmed by 6 bases and 0 bases, with 9 bases remaining between them. CDR3 length: 15 amino acids. The CDR3 loop is CASSLDSSGANVLTF. In DNA form, the CDR3 reads TGTGCCAGCAGCCTGGACTCCTCTGGGGCCAACGTCCTGACTTTC.

This chain connects TRBV2 to TRBJ1-6, with D hard to call. CDR3 length: 15 residues. The V gene's germline CDR1 is SNHLY and CDR2 FYNNEI. V was cut by 10 bases and J by 0 bases, with 13 bases left in between. CDR3 in amino acids: CATQRESSYNSPLHF. CDR3 DNA sequence: TGTGCCACCCAAAGGGAGAGCTCCTATAATTCACCCCTCCACTTT.

The V gene is TRBV9, the J gene TRBJ1-1; D is unresolved. V was shortened by 4 bases and J by 1 base, with 11 bases between the two germline ends. This CDR3 region has 14 residues. Germline V lookup: CDR1 SGDLS, CDR2 YYNGEE. The CDR3, as DNA: TGTGCCAGCAGCCAAAGCCCGGGGAACACTGAAGCTTTCTTT. Translating it yields CASSQSPGNTEAFF.

The J gene is TRBJ2-7, the V gene TRBV30, with 7 bases lining up with TRBD2. The CDR3 is 13 residues long. Germline CDR1 and CDR2: GTSNPN and SVGIG (reference sequence). J gave up 1 base and V 8 bases, and 8 bases lay outside the gene matches. This CDR3 reads CAGTGTMSYEQYF. CDR3 coding DNA: TGTGCCGGCACCGGGACTATGTCCTACGAGCAGTACTTC.

J is TRBJ2-2 and V is TRBV29-1; D is possibly TRBD1 (5 bases). This CDR3 has 13 residues. Trimming left V 0 bases short and J 4 bases short, with 6 bases between. The germline CDR1 and CDR2 sequences are SQVTM and ANQGSEA. This chain's CDR3 is CSVEDRVTGELFF. The CDR3 DNA reads as TGCAGCGTTGAAGACAGGGTCACCGGGGAGCTGTTTTTT.

The table lists this clone with a few counts. V and J are TRBV5-1 and TRBJ1-6; D call uncertain. Deletions cut 0 bases from V and 10 bases from J, with 8 bases between. Per germline, CDR1 SGHRS and CDR2 YFSETQ. The CDR3 is 13 amino acids. The CDR3 DNA is TGCGCCAGCAGCTTGGCTGCGGAATCACCCCTCCACTTT. It yields the protein CASSLAAESPLHF.

CDR3 sequence: CAWIPAGGPAEQFF. CDR3 nucleotides: TGTGCCTGGATACCAGCGGGGGGGCCGGCTGAGCAGTTCTTC. V and J are TRBV30 and TRBJ2-1; 10 positions agree with TRBD2. J was trimmed by 9 bases and V by 4 bases; bases with no gene match: 9. The germline CDR1 and CDR2 sequences are GTSNPN and SVGIG (reference sequence). The CDR3 is made up of 14 amino acids.

This clone was counted only a few times. The chain carries TRBV19 and TRBJ1-6; D is possibly TRBD1 (5 bases). The CDR3 spans 13 residues. Trimming stripped 8 bases from V and 7 bases from J, with 12 bases between. CDR1 LNHDA and CDR2 SQIVND come from the germline V gene (reference sequence). CDR3 in amino acids: CASGSQGNSPLHF. The CDR3, as DNA: TGTGCCAGTGGCTCGCAGGGAAATTCACCCCTCCACTTT.

V is TRBV7-8 and J is TRBJ1-6; possible D gene TRBD1, 5 bases. In germline, CDR1 is SGHVS, CDR2 FQNEAQ. This CDR3 is 14 amino acids long. Deletions cut 5 bases from V and 9 bases from J, with 14 bases between. DNA for the CDR3: TGTGCCAGCAGCCCCGACAGCTCTACTTCACCCCTCCACTTT. Amino acids: CASSPDSSTSPLHF.

This CDR3 is CATVGSPGGTGELFF. In DNA form, the CDR3 reads TGTGCCACCGTTGGGTCCCCGGGAGGGACCGGGGAGCTGTTTTTT. The J gene is TRBJ2-2, the V gene TRBV28, with TRBD2 matching 8 bases. The V and J ends lost 10 bases and 5 bases, in that order; junction bases with no gene match: 12. Germline assignment: CDR1 MDHEN and CDR2 SYDVKM. The CDR3 totals 15 residues. Full variable domain (remainder filled in from reference TRBV28 and TRBJ2-2): DVKVTQSSRYLVKRTGEKVFLECVQDMDHENMFWYRQDPGLGLRLIYFSYDVKMKEKGDIPEGYSVSREKKERFSLILESASTNQTSMYLCATVGSPGGTGELFFGEGSRLTVL.

This sequence joins TRBV7-9 and TRBJ1-1; D is perhaps TRBD1 (5 bases). Looked up from germline, CDR1 is SEHNR and CDR2 is FQNEAQ (reference sequence). Trimming took 5 bases from V and 5 from J, leaving 18 bases between them. The CDR3 totals 15 residues. The CDR3 sequence is CASSPTGGRVTEAFF. In DNA, the CDR3 is TGTGCCAGCAGCCCGACTGGGGGGAGGGTTACTGAAGCTTTCTTT. The full variable domain, rest sourced from reference TRBV7-9 and TRBJ1-1, is DTGVSQNPRHKITKRGQNVTFRCDPISEHNRLYWYRQTLGQGPEFLTYFQNEAQLEKSRLLSDRFSAERPKGSFSTLEIQRTEQGDSAMYLCASSPTGGRVTEAFFGQGTRLTVV.

The chain couples TRBV7-2 to TRBJ2-5; weak D call: TRBD1 (6 bases). The CDR3 is 13 residues long. V lost 5 bases, J lost 6 bases, and 13 bases lay in between. The germline CDR1 and CDR2 sequences are SGHTA and FQGNSA. CDR3 nucleotides: TGTGCCAGCAGCATCAACAGGGATAAGACCCAGTACTTC. It yields the protein CASSINRDKTQYF.

The CDR3 DNA reads as TGCAGCGTCGCGGGGCAGTACACCGGGGAGCTGTTTTTT. Its translation: CSVAGQYTGELFF. The chain links TRBV29-1 to TRBJ2-2, with D tentatively TRBD2 (6 bases). Trimming removed 6 bases at V and 3 bases at J, with 11 bases between. Germline V gene lookup returns CDR1 SQVTM and CDR2 ANQGSEA. The CDR3 has 13 amino acids.

About this clone itself: The same CDR3 can be traced to other DNA sequences in this sample. The V gene is TRBV7-8, the J gene TRBJ1-3; 10 bases are shared with TRBD1. This CDR3 comprises 19 residues. Germline values: CDR1 SGHVS, CDR2 FQNEAQ. V was pared by 5 bases and J by 3 bases, with 16 bases of the junction left unmatched. The chain's CDR3 is CASSNSGWSDRGLGNTIYF. The CDR3 DNA reads TGTGCCAGCAGCAACAGCGGTTGGAGTGACAGGGGGCTTGGAAACACCATATATTTT.

Only one count was recorded for this clone. The chain carries TRBV7-2 and TRBJ2-7, with TRBD1 as a possible D gene (5 bases). The CDR3 contains 17 residues. V was shortened by 1 base and J by 3 bases, with 19 bases between the two germline ends. Germline assignment: CDR1 SGHTA and CDR2 FQGNSA. As DNA, the CDR3 is TGTGCCAGCAGCTTAGTTTCCACAGGCCCCCAGAGCTACGAGCAGTACTTC. Residues: CASSLVSTGPQSYEQYF. The variable domain in full, with the rest retrieved from reference TRBV7-2 and TRBJ2-7, is GAGVSQSPSNKVTEKGKDVELRCDPISGHTALYWYRQSLGQGLEFLIYFQGNSAPDKSGLPSDRFSAERTGGSVSTLTIQRTQQEDSAVYLCASSLVSTGPQSYEQYFGPGTRLTVT.